The present TCR beta chain was sequenced within a study of shared clonotypes between healthy human individuals. The study's findings and limits: Among donors, the sharing of clonotypes was expected to be influenced by sequencing depth. Across several donors, naive CD4 shared around 5.3%, naive CD8 more than 3%, memory CD4 about 2.5%, memory CD8 about 0.4%.

The CDR3 totals 14 residues. V lost 4 bases and J lost 3; bases outside the gene matches: 7. CDR1 and CDR2 from the germline V gene are GTSNPN and SVGIG (reference sequence). To note about this clone: Antigen: not known.

CD45RO-negative, CCR7-selected cells formed the naive CD8 fraction, which excluded terminally differentiated effector memory CD45RA+ cells. Using immunoSEQ multiplex PCR, the repertoire was profiled, and TCRdb retains in-frame clones only, with some absent. The sample comprises more than 2 million clones, about 94% of which are singletons, and about 1.1% rests with the top ten. Sequenced: naive CD8+ T cells sorted from blood. This receptor was identified in a man younger than 35 in good health. This chain joins TRBV30 and TRBJ2-7; TRBD1 matches at 9 bases. The CDR3 loop reads CAWTPGQGNYEQYF. The CDR3 coding sequence is TGTGCCTGGACCCCGGGACAGGGAAACTACGAGCAGTACTTC.